These T cell receptor beta chains were read from a single sample in a study of cytomegalovirus exposure and HLA in healthy donors. Sequencing used immunoSEQ multiplex PCR; TCRdb keeps in-frame clones, though not all of them. Altogether approximately 77,000 clones are present, around 75% being singletons, with the ten largest covering around 7%. What was sequenced was PBMCs. Source of these receptors: a woman in her 40s in good health and CMV-seronegative. Each CDR3 is given with its conserved first and last residue. The order of the fields is D gene, J gene, V gene, clone size, CDR3 DNA, CDR3 protein. A D gene is named only where the DNA matches it firmly. Rows may omit the clone size; those that give it use once, few, many or a size class.

. TRBJ1-4 TRBV11-2 . TGTGCCAGCAGCTTACTAGGTACAATTAAAGAAAAACTGTTTTTT CASSLLGTIKEKLFF
. TRBJ1-2 TRBV4-3 . TGCGCCAGCAGCCAAGATCCTAGCCGACGAAGTAATGGCTACACCTTC CASSQDPSRRSNGYTF
. TRBJ2-3 TRBV30 . TGTGCCTGGAGTTCGGCGGGCACAGATACGCAGTATTTT CAWSSAGTDTQYF
TRBD1 TRBJ1-5 TRBV7-2 . TGTGCCAGCAGCTATGGACAGGGGCTAGATCAGCCCCAGCATTTT CASSYGQGLDQPQHF
TRBD1 TRBJ1-6 TRBV11-2 . TGTGCCAGCAGCCTAAGGACAGGTTTCTCCTATAATTCACCCCTCCACTTT CASSLRTGFSYNSPLHF
TRBD1 TRBJ2-5 TRBV29-1 . TGCAGCGTGACCCCGGACAGGGGAAAGACCCAGTACTTC CSVTPDRGKTQYF
. TRBJ2-4 TRBV29-1 . TGCAGCACCCTAGGTCTCACCGTAGCCAAAAACATTCAGTACTTC CSTLGLTVAKNIQYF
. TRBJ1-6 TRBV7-9 . TGTGCCAGCAGCTTAGTCCAGGGTAGTACGGATTCACCCCTCCACTTT CASSLVQGSTDSPLHF
TRBD2 TRBJ2-1 TRBV6-1 once TGTGCCAGCACTCCTAGCGGGACTTACAATGAGCAGTTCTTC CASTPSGTYNEQFF
. TRBJ1-2 TRBV21-1 . TGTGCCAGCAGCAAAGTATTAGACAGCTATGGCTACACCTTC CASSKVLDSYGYTF
. TRBJ1-1 TRBV7-8 . TGTGCCAGCAGCTTAGGGATGACAGAGAACACTGAAGCTTTCTTT CASSLGMTENTEAFF
TRBD2 TRBJ2-3 TRBV27 . TGTGCCAGCAGTTTCGCACTAGCGGGCACAGATACGCAGTATTTT CASSFALAGTDTQYF
TRBD1 TRBJ1-4 TRBV6-6 once TGTGCCAGCGACAGGGATCTTAATGAAAAACTGTTTTTT CASDRDLNEKLFF
TRBD1 TRBJ2-6 TRBV5-6 . TGTGCCAGCAGCCCATGGGCAGGGGGCGTAGGGGCCAACGTCCTGACTTTC CASSPWAGGVGANVLTF
. TRBJ1-3 TRBV28 . TGTGCCAGCAGCTGGGGCAGGGGCGTCGGAAACACCATATATTTT CASSWGRGVGNTIYF
. TRBJ1-5 TRBV2 . TGTGCCAGCAGTCAACAGGGTAGGCAACAGCCCCAGCATTTT CASSQQGRQQPQHF
. TRBJ2-5 TRBV5-1 . TGCGCCAGCAGCTTGGGCAGGGTCCAAGAGACCCAGTACTTC CASSLGRVQETQYF
TRBD2 TRBJ2-5 TRBV5-1 once TGCGCCAGCAGCTCAACAGAGACTAGCGGGAAAGAGACCCAGTACTTC CASSSTETSGKETQYF
. TRBJ1-4 TRBV6-5 few TGTGCCAGCAGTTACTCGCAGGTTTATGAAAAACTGTTTTTT CASSYSQVYEKLFF
. TRBJ1-1 TRBV11-2 . TGTGCCAGCAGCTTAGTTTCGGTAAACACTGAAGCTTTCTTT CASSLVSVNTEAFF
TRBD1 TRBJ2-1 TRBV10-1 . TGCGCCAGCAGTGAGGGCCGGGGACAGGGGACTGATGAGCAGTTCTTC CASSEGRGQGTDEQFF
TRBD2 TRBJ2-7 TRBV13 . TGTGCCAGCATGGAGTTAGCGGGGGGCGAGCAGTACTTC CASMELAGGEQYF
TRBD1 TRBJ2-2 TRBV6-5 . TGTGCCAGCAGTTTGGGACAGATGAACACCGGGGAGCTGTTTTTT CASSLGQMNTGELFF
. TRBJ2-1 TRBV5-4 once TGTGCCAGCGGCTCGGTCTCCTACAATGAGCAGTTCTTC CASGSVSYNEQFF
. TRBJ1-5 TRBV14 . TGTGCCAGCAGCCAATATATTAATCAGCCCCAGCATTTT CASSQYINQPQHF
TRBD1 TRBJ2-2 TRBV9 . TGTGCCAGCAGCCCACTCCAGAGGACAGGGTACGGCGGGGAGCTGTTTTTT CASSPLQRTGYGGELFF
TRBD2 TRBJ2-5 TRBV6-6 . TGTGCCAGCAGCCGGGGGAGGGGTACCGTCGGGGAGACCCAGTACTTC CASSRGRGTVGETQYF
. TRBJ1-1 TRBV7-9 . TGTGCCAGCAGCGGGCGGGCTGAAGCTTTCTTT CASSGRAEAFF
. TRBJ1-3 TRBV21-1 . TGTGCCAGCAGCACTTTTTCCAGGGTATCCGGAAACACCATATATTTT CASSTFSRVSGNTIYF
. TRBJ2-1 TRBV5-1 . TGCGCCAGCAGCTTGGACTGGGGAGGTTACTCCTACAATGAGCAGTTCTTC CASSLDWGGYSYNEQFF
TRBD1 TRBJ1-1 TRBV27 once TGTGCCAGCAGACCTACAGGGGGCGCAGAGAACACTGAAGCTTTCTTT CASRPTGGAENTEAFF
. TRBJ2-3 TRBV7-3 . TGTGCCAGCAGCTTAACGCTAGAAGATACGCAGTATTTT CASSLTLEDTQYF
TRBD1 TRBJ2-3 TRBV6-4 . TGTGCCAGCAGTAGTACAGGGGGCTTGAATACGCAGTATTTT CASSSTGGLNTQYF
TRBD2 TRBJ2-5 TRBV4-2 . TGTGCCAGCAGCCAATTTAGCGGGGGGAACCAAGGGACCCAGTACTTC CASSQFSGGNQGTQYF
TRBD2 TRBJ2-1 TRBV13 . TGTGCCAGCAGCTTATGGACTAGCAATCCCCAGGAGCAGTTCTTC CASSLWTSNPQEQFF
. TRBJ2-7 TRBV10-3 . TGTGCCATCAGTGATGGAGGGCCCCACGAGCAGTACTTC CAISDGGPHEQYF
. TRBJ1-4 TRBV27 . TGTGCCAGCAGGCTCCTAGCAGGCGAAAAACTGTTTTTT CASRLLAGEKLFF
. TRBJ1-4 TRBV30 . TGTGCCTGGAGTGTACAGGAAAAACTGTTTTTT CAWSVQEKLFF
. TRBJ2-5 TRBV11-2 . TGTGCCAGCAGTAATTTAGGTCGAGCGGGAGAGACCCAGTACTTC CASSNLGRAGETQYF
TRBD1 TRBJ2-3 TRBV14 . TGTGCCAGCAGCCAGGACAGGGTTACGCAGTATTTT CASSQDRVTQYF
. TRBJ1-1 TRBV2 few TGTGCCAGCAGTGCGGTGACAGCTAACACTGAAGCTTTCTTT CASSAVTANTEAFF
TRBD2 TRBJ2-1 TRBV15 . TGTGCCACCAGCAGAGATCCGCGGGAGGGCCGAAAGCAGGGGCAGTTCTTC CATSRDPREGRKQGQFF
TRBD2 TRBJ2-2 TRBV19 . TGTGCCAGTAACTCGGGACTAGCGGGAGGGACGAACACCGGGGAGCTGTTTTTT CASNSGLAGGTNTGELFF
TRBD1 TRBJ1-4 TRBV11-2 once TGTGCCAGCAGCCCGGGACAGTCTCTACCTGGTAATGAAAAACTGTTTTTT CASSPGQSLPGNEKLFF
. TRBJ1-1 TRBV15 . TGTGCCACCAGCTCGCTAAGGGGTGAAGCTTTCTTT CATSSLRGEAFF
TRBD2 TRBJ2-1 TRBV9 . TGTGCCAGCAGCACGTACTCGGGAGGACTGTTCTTC CASSTYSGGLFF
. TRBJ1-1 TRBV6-1 . TGTGCCAGCAGTGGGCGCAACAGGGAACGCACTGAAGCTTTCTTT CASSGRNRERTEAFF
TRBD1 TRBJ2-7 TRBV10-2 . TGCGCCAGCTCACAGGGGTCTGACTACGAGCAGTACTTC CASSQGSDYEQYF
. TRBJ2-7 TRBV11-2 . TGTGCCAGCAGCTTCAAGACAGGGGAGGGCTACGAGCAGTACTTC CASSFKTGEGYEQYF